This T cell receptor (beta chain) was captured by sequencing in a study of blood T cell repertoires in COVID-19. Looking at the study overall: There were acute and convalescent COVID-19 samples, and they came from the United States, Italy and Spain. PBMCs, B-cell-depleted T cells, or T cells were the source of the cDNA or gDNA that made up the material.

Original processing notes: Amplification of reference gene primers provided the estimated nucleated cell counts. Data came from immunoSEQ multiplex PCR; TCRdb stores just in-frame clones and leaves some out. Clone size and V and J calls were adopted from that table, with D and trimming inferred from the DNA. In the table there are 140,000 or so clones, 75% to 85% of which are singletons. The CDR3 is 13 residues long. The V segment lost 5 bases and the J segment 8 bases; nucleotides outside the gene matches: 6. The germline gives CDR1 SEHNR, CDR2 FQNEAQ (reference sequence). The sample taken for sequencing was peripheral blood. The J gene is TRBJ2-1, the V gene TRBV7-9; 7 bases match TRBD1. The clonotype originates from a man aged 65-85 years who had recovered from COVID-19. CDR3 sequence: CASSVFTGDEQFF. The CDR3, as DNA: TGTGCCAGCAGCGTCTTCACAGGGGATGAGCAGTTCTTC.